This entry lists 10 T cell receptor beta chains sequenced from one sample in a study of shared clonotypes between healthy human individuals. Sequencing was performed with immunoSEQ multiplex PCR; in TCRdb, only in-frame clones are kept and a portion is missing. The data contain some 2 million clones, approximately 95% of them singletons. CD8 cells regarded as naive lacked CD45RO, were positively chosen for CCR7, and omitted terminally differentiated effector memory CD45RA+ cells. The specimen sequenced was naive CD8+ T cells sorted from blood. The receptor source for this set is a man between 18 and 35 years old in good health.

The chain recombines TRBV4-1 with TRBJ2-2; no clear D gene. Germline-derived CDR1 and CDR2 are MGHRA and YSYEKL. CDR3 length: 15 residues. V lost 4 bases and J lost 5, with 14 bases in between. Written as DNA, the CDR3 is TGCGCCAGCAGCCCAACCATAGTACTTACCGGGGAGCTGTTTTTT. This translates into CASSPTIVLTGELFF.

This chain connects TRBV4-2 to TRBJ2-7; 12 positions match TRBD1. Looked up from germline, CDR1 is LGHNA and CDR2 is YNFKEQ. The CDR3 contains 15 residues. Trimming removed 5 bases from V and 4 bases from J; junction bases left unmatched: 6. The CDR3 region has the DNA TGTGCCAGCAGCGAAGGGACAGGGGGCTATTACGAGCAGTACTTC. Encoded protein: CASSEGTGGYYEQYF.

The genes are TRBV25-1 and TRBJ1-2; no reliable D call. CDR1 and CDR2 (germline): MGHDK, SYGVNS. Deletions cut 7 bases from V and 7 bases from J, with 13 bases between. The CDR3 spans 12 residues. This chain's CDR3 is CASTAEGSGYTF. The CDR3 DNA reads as TGTGCCAGCACCGCGGAAGGGTCTGGCTACACCTTC.

The gene calls are TRBV7-2 and TRBJ2-2, with TRBD2 identical over 9 bases. With 6 bases clipped from V and 6 bases from J, the junction kept 5 bases outside the gene matches. This CDR3 contains 14 residues. Germline V gene sequence: CDR1 SGHTA, CDR2 FQGNSA. The CDR3 reads CASRPGLAAGELFF. CDR3 coding DNA: TGTGCCAGCAGGCCGGGACTAGCTGCCGGGGAGCTGTTTTTT.

This chain connects TRBV7-2 to TRBJ1-1; no definite D call. CDR1 and CDR2 (germline): SGHTA, FQGNSA. V was pared by 2 bases and J by 1 base, with 5 bases between. This CDR3 has 13 amino acids. The CDR3 region is CASSLIGNTEAFF. In nucleotides, the CDR3 is TGTGCCAGCAGCTTAATCGGGAACACTGAAGCTTTCTTT.

This chain uses TRBV7-8 with TRBJ1-5; TRBD1 might be the D (5 bases). This CDR3 is 16 amino acids long. Per the germline V gene, CDR1 is SGHVS and CDR2 is FQNEAQ. V lost 5 bases and J 8 bases, leaving 22 bases between the germline ends. Here the CDR3 reads CASSATEGRGGEPQHF. The CDR3 DNA reads TGTGCCAGCAGCGCCACCGAGGGGAGGGGTGGGGAGCCCCAGCATTTT.

CDR3 region: CASKDGDGNEQYF. The CDR3 coding sequence is TGTGCCAGCAAAGACGGGGATGGGAACGAGCAGTACTTC. The chain carries TRBV2 and TRBJ2-7; weak D call: TRBD2 (5 bases). The CDR3 length is 13 residues. Trimming shortened V by 7 bases and J by 5 bases, and 15 bases separated the two germline ends. Per germline, CDR1 SNHLY and CDR2 FYNNEI.

The chain recombines TRBV5-7 with TRBJ2-7; D call uncertain. TRBV5-7 is reported as an ORF; its role is uncertain. The CDR3 contains 12 residues. The germline V and J ends were trimmed by 4 bases and 2 bases, with 7 bases remaining between them. CDR3: CASSDRTYEQYF. CDR3 DNA sequence: TGTGCCAGCAGCGACCGGACCTACGAGCAGTACTTC.

The chain joins TRBV27 to TRBJ1-1; 8 bases are shared with TRBD1. Germline CDR1 is MNHEY and CDR2 is SMNVEV (reference sequence). This CDR3 has 15 amino acids. The V gene end was trimmed by 5 bases and the J gene end by 1 base; junction bases not matched to a gene: 6. This chain's CDR3 is CASSLGDRPNTEAFF. For the CDR3, the DNA is TGTGCCAGCAGTCTAGGGGACAGGCCGAACACTGAAGCTTTCTTT.

V and J are TRBV6-5 and TRBJ1-4; 7 bases fit TRBD1. This CDR3 is 15 amino acids long. After removal of 0 bases from V and 5 bases from J, the junction contained 3 bases not matched to a gene. CDR1 is MNHEY, CDR2 SVGAGI, per germline. Here the CDR3 DNA reads TGTGCCAGCAGTTACTCGGGACAGTTAAATGAAAAACTGTTTTTT. Protein: CASSYSGQLNEKLFF.